One sample yielded the 16 T cell receptor beta chains listed below, sequenced in a study of T cell repertoires in cytomegalovirus infection. TCRdb passed the reads through MiXCR, listing each CDR3 protein once. Altogether 350,000 to 450,000 distinct CDR3 sequences are present, roughly 20% being singletons, with the ten largest covering about 10%. The sample consisted of PBMCs. The origin of the receptors is a human donor in good health (CMV status not recorded). Some clones in this sample may be carry-over from other donors' samples.

The chain links TRBV14 to TRBJ2-1, with D perhaps given as TRBD1 or TRBD2 (5 bases each). Germline V lookup: CDR1 SGHDN, CDR2 FVKESK. Trimming removed 5 bases at V and 6 bases at J, with 20 bases between. The CDR3 has 16 amino acids. The CDR3 reads CASSSRSFWGFNEQFF. CDR3 sequence (DNA): TGTGCCAGCAGCTCAAGATCATTTTGGGGGTTCAATGAGCAGTTCTTC.

This clonotype has at least ten counts. V usage is TRBV5-5 and J usage is TRBJ2-1; no clear D gene. V was pared by 0 bases and J by 0 bases, with 13 bases between. Germline lookup yields CDR1 SGHKS and CDR2 YYEKEE (reference sequence). This CDR3 has 17 amino acids. The CDR3, as DNA: TGTGCCAGCAGCTTGGTAATCTTGCAGAGCTCCTACAATGAGCAGTTCTTC. Encoded protein: CASSLVILQSSYNEQFF.

The rearrangement joins TRBV20-1 to TRBJ1-4; unclear D gene. The germline V gene has CDR1 DFQATT and CDR2 SNEGSKA (reference sequence). Trimming stripped 5 bases from V and 4 bases from J, with 14 bases between. The CDR3 totals 14 residues. CDR3 nucleotides: TGCAGTGCTGACCCCGGGCAGCTTAATGAAAAACTGTTTTTT. Protein: CSADPGQLNEKLFF.

This clonotype appeared many times. The chain has TRBV6-6 and TRBJ1-2; no firm D call. This CDR3 has 12 amino acids. V lost 6 bases and J 5 bases, leaving 10 bases between the germline ends. The V gene's germline CDR1 is MNHNY and CDR2 SVGAGI (reference sequence). This CDR3 is CASSRAEYGYTF. The CDR3 DNA is TGTGCCAGCAGCCGAGCCGAGTATGGCTACACCTTC.

In its sample, this clonotype was seen many times. The V gene is TRBV19, the J gene TRBJ1-1, with D perhaps matching TRBD1 (5 bases). Between the trimmed V and J ends, which lost 7 bases and 2 bases, there was a span of 20 bases. Germline values: CDR1 LNHDA, CDR2 SQIVND (reference sequence). This CDR3 has 16 residues. CDR3: CASTTGFRWTNTEAFF. The CDR3 DNA sequence: TGTGCCAGTACCACAGGATTTAGGTGGACCAACACTGAAGCTTTCTTT.

The chain has TRBV12-3 or TRBV12-4 and TRBJ2-5, with 9 positions matching TRBD1. CDR3 length: 15 amino acids. The trim removed 5 bases at V and 5 bases at J, leaving 9 bases unmatched. The CDR3 DNA reads as TGTGCCAGCAGTAGACCGGGACAGGGTATCGAGACCCAGTACTTC. It specifies CASSRPGQGIETQYF.

The rearrangement links TRBV15 to TRBJ2-7; TRBD1 is a possible D gene (7 bases). The V and J ends lost 2 bases and 8 bases respectively, with 16 bases between them. This CDR3 has 14 residues. Germline V gene data show CDR1 as LNHNV and CDR2 as YYDKDF (reference sequence). The CDR3 protein is CATSRSPQGGKQYF. CDR3 nucleotide sequence: TGTGCCACCAGCAGATCCCCCCAGGGGGGTAAGCAGTACTTC.

This clonotype was seen repeatedly, ten times or more. V is TRBV11-2 and J is TRBJ2-7; 10 bases align to TRBD2. Germline V gene sequence: CDR1 SGHAT, CDR2 FQNNGV. V gave up 1 base and J gave up 3 bases; unmatched junction bases: 9. The CDR3 is 17 residues long. The CDR3 loop is CASSLVRGAGGVYEQYF. CDR3 DNA sequence: TGTGCCAGCAGCTTAGTCCGAGGAGCGGGAGGGGTCTACGAGCAGTACTTC.

This clonotype appeared many times. The chain uses TRBV15 and TRBJ2-1, with D possibly being TRBD1 or TRBD2 (5 bases each). Germline CDR1 reads LNHNV; CDR2 reads YYDKDF (reference sequence). The CDR3 runs to 17 residues. The germline V and J ends were trimmed by 1 base and 0 bases, with 13 bases remaining between them. In DNA, the CDR3 is TGTGCCACCAGCAGAGCCCTAGAGGGGAGCTCCTACAATGAGCAGTTCTTC. This sequence encodes CATSRALEGSSYNEQFF.

This clonotype came up many times. The chain recombines TRBV7-8 with TRBJ2-7; unclear D gene. The CDR3 extends over 15 amino acids. Trimming cost V 1 base and J 2 bases, with 12 bases left between them. Looked up from germline, CDR1 is SGHVS and CDR2 is FQNEAQ. CDR3 DNA sequence: TGTGCCAGCAGCTTAGGTTATGCCAGAGCCTACGAGCAGTACTTC. Protein sequence: CASSLGYARAYEQYF.

The chain carries TRBV20-1 and TRBJ1-2, with 8 bases lining up with TRBD1. The CDR3 contains 12 residues. V was pared by 4 bases and J by 7 bases, with 5 bases of the junction left unmatched. CDR1 DFQATT and CDR2 SNEGSKA come from the germline V gene (reference sequence). CDR3 region: CSATTGGGGYTF. In DNA form, the CDR3 reads TGCAGTGCTACCACAGGGGGGGGTGGCTACACCTTC.

The chain combines TRBV19 with TRBJ1-5; perhaps TRBD1 as D (5 bases). Germline CDR1 reads LNHDA; CDR2 reads SQIVND (reference sequence). The CDR3 loop spans 13 amino acids. Trimming shortened V by 7 bases and J by 11 bases, and 18 bases separated the two germline ends. The CDR3 sequence: CASTPGGGAAQHF. CDR3 sequence (DNA): TGTGCCAGTACCCCCGGGGGGGGTGCAGCCCAGCATTTT. The complete variable domain, with remaining parts taken from reference TRBV19 and TRBJ1-5, reads DGGITQSPKYLFRKEGQNVTLSCEQNLNHDAMYWYRQDPGQGLRLIYYSQIVNDFQKGDIAEGYSVSREKKESFPLTVTSAQKNPTAFYLCASTPGGGAAQHFGDGTRLSIL.

CDR3 sequence: CASSQERGNWETQYF. The CDR3, as DNA: TGTGCCAGCAGCCAAGAAAGGGGGAATTGGGAGACCCAGTACTTC. The chain recombines TRBV14 with TRBJ2-5, with TRBD1 as a possible D gene (6 bases). The V end was cut by 0 bases, the J end by 5 bases, with 13 bases between. CDR3 size: 15 residues. CDR1 is SGHDN, CDR2 FVKESK, per germline.

The V call is TRBV2, the J call TRBJ1-1; maybe TRBD1 (5 bases). V lost 7 bases and J lost 4, with 13 bases in between. The germline V gene has CDR1 SNHLY and CDR2 FYNNEI. The CDR3 sequence is 13 residues long. CDR3 in DNA: TGTGCCAGCAACCCAGGGCTGACCACTGAAGCTTTCTTT. Protein: CASNPGLTTEAFF.

The chain carries TRBV19 and TRBJ2-1; 7 bases align to TRBD2. This CDR3 has 12 amino acids. Trimming at V came to 6 bases and at J to 8 bases, leaving 4 bases not matched to a gene. Looked up from germline, CDR1 is LNHDA and CDR2 is SQIVND (reference sequence). The CDR3 bases are TGTGCCAGTAGGGGAGGGTTGCATGAGCAGTTCTTC. Its protein product is CASRGGLHEQFF.

There are a few counts of this clonotype. The chain links TRBV24-1 to TRBJ2-1; 11 nucleotides agree with TRBD1. The J segment lost 6 bases and the V segment lost 4 bases, leaving 7 bases of the junction unmatched. Germline-derived CDR1 and CDR2 are KGHDR and SFDVKD. The CDR3 sequence is 16 residues long. This chain's CDR3 is CATSEGTGGMSNEQFF. CDR3 coding DNA: TGTGCCACCAGTGAGGGGACAGGGGGTATGTCCAATGAGCAGTTCTTC.